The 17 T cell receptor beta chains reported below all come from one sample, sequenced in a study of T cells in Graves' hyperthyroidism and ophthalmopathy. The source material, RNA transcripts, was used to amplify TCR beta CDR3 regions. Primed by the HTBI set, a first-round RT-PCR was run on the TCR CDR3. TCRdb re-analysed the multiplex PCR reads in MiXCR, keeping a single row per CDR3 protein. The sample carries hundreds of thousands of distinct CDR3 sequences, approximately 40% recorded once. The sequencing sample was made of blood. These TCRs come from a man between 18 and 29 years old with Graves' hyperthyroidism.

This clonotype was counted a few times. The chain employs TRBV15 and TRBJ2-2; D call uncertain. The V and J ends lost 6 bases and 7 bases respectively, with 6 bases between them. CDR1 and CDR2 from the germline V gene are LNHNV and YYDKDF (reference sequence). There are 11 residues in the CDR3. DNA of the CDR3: TGTGCCACCAGGGGAAGCGGGGAGCTGTTTTTT. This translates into CATRGSGELFF. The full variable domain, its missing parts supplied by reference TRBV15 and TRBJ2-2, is DAMVIQNPRYQVTQFGKPVTLSCSQTLNHNVMYWYQQKSSQAPKLLFHYYDKDFNNEADTPDNFQSRRPNTSFCFLDIRSPGLGDTAMYLCATRGSGELFFGEGSRLTVL.

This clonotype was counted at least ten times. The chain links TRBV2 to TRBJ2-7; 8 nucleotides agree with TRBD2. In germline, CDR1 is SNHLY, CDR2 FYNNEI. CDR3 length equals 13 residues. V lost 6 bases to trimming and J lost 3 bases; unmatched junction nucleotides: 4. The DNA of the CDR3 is TGTGCCAGCAGACTAGCGGAGGGCTACGAGCAGTACTTC. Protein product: CASRLAEGYEQYF.

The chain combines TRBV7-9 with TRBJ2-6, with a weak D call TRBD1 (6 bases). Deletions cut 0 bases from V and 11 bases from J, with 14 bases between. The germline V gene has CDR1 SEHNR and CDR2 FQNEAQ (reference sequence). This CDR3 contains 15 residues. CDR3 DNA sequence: TGTGCCAGCAGCTTAGCGCGAACAGGGTCCTACGTCCTGACTTTC. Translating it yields CASSLARTGSYVLTF.

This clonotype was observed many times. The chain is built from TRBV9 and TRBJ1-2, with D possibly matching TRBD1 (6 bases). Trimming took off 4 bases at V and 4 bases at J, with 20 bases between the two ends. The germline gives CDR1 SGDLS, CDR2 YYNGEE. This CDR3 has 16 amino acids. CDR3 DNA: TGTGCCAGCAGCCCCAAGCCACCTGGGACAAGCTATGGCTACACCTTC. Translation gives CASSPKPPGTSYGYTF.

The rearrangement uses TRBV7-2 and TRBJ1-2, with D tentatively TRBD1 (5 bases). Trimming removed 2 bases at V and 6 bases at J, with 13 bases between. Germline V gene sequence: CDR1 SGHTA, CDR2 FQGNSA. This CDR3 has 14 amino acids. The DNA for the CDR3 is TGTGCCAGCAGCTTACGGGCAGGGCCCCATGGCTACACCTTC. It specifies CASSLRAGPHGYTF.

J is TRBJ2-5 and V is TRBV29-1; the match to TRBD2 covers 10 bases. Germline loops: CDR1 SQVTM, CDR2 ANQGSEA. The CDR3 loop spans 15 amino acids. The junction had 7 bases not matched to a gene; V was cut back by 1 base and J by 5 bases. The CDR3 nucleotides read TGCAGCGTTGAAGGGGATCTAGCGGGGGTGGAGACCCAGTACTTC. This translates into CSVEGDLAGVETQYF.

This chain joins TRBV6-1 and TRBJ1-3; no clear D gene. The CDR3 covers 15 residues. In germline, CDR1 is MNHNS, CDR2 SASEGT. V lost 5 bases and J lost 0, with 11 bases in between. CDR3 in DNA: TGTGCCAGCAGTCCGAGGGCAGGCTCTGGAAACACCATATATTTT. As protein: CASSPRAGSGNTIYF.

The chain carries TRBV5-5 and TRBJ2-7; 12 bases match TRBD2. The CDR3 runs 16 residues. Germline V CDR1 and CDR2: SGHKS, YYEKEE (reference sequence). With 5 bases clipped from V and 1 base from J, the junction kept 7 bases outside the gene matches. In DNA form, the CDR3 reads TGTGCCAGCAGTTTACACCTAGCGGGAGGGTCCTACGAGCAGTACTTC. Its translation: CASSLHLAGGSYEQYF.

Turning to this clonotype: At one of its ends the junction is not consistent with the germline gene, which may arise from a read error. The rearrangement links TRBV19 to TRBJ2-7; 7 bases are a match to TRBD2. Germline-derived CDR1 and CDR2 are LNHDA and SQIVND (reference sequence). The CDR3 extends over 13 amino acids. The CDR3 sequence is CASRRGGLAALEF. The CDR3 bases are TGTGCCAGTAGGCGAGGAGGGCTAGCGGCGCTCGAGTTC.

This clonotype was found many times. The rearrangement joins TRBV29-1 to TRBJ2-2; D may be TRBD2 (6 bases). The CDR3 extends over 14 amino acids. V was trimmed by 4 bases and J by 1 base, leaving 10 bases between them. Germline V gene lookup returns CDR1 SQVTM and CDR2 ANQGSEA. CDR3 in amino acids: CSVASGLNTGELFF. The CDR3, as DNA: TGCAGCGTTGCTTCGGGACTGAACACCGGGGAGCTGTTTTTT.

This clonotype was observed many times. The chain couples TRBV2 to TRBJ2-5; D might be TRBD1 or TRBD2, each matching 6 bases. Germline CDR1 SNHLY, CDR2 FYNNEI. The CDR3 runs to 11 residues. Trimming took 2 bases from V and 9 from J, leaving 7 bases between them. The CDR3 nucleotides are TGTGCCAGCAGTGAAAGGGGGGCCCAGTACTTC. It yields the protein CASSERGAQYF.

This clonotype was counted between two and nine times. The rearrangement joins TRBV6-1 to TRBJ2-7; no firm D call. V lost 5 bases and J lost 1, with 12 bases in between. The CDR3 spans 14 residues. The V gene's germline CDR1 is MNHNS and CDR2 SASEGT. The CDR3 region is CASSWALQSYEQYF. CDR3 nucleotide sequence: TGTGCCAGCAGTTGGGCCCTCCAATCCTACGAGCAGTACTTC.

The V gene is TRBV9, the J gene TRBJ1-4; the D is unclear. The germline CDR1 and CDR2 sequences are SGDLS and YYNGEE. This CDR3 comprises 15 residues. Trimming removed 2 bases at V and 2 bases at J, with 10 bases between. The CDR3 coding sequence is TGTGCCAGCAGCGTTTACGTCAGGACTAATGAAAAACTGTTTTTT. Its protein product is CASSVYVRTNEKLFF.

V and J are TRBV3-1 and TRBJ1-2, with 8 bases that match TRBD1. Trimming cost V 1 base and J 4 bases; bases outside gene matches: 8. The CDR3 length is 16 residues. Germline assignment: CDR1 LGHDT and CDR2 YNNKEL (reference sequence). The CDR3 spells CASSQGDRTFGYGYTF. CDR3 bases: TGTGCCAGCAGCCAAGGGGACAGGACCTTCGGCTATGGCTACACCTTC.

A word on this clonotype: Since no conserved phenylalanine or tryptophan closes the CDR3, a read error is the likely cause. CDR3 bases: TGTGCCAGCGGTGAAGCCAATAACTATGGCTACACCTAC. Protein sequence: CASGEANNYGYTY. The V and J genes are TRBV2 and TRBJ1-2; no clear D gene. The germline CDR1 and CDR2 sequences are SNHLY and FYNNEI. The CDR3 contains 13 residues.

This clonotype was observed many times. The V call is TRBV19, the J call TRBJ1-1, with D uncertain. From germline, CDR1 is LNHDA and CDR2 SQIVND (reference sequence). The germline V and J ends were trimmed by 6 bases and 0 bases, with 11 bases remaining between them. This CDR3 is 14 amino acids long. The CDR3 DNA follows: TGTGCCAGTAGACAATGGACGGTGAACACTGAAGCTTTCTTT. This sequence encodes CASRQWTVNTEAFF.

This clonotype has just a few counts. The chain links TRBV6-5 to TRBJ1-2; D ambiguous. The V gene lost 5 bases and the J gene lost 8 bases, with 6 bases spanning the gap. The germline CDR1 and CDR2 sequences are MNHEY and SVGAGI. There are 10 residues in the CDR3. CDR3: CASSMEGYTF. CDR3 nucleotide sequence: TGTGCCAGCAGTATGGAGGGCTACACCTTC.